A selection of T cell receptor beta chains follows, all from one sample in a study of T cells after yellow fever vaccination. From the 5' RACE reads, TCRdb called clonotypes with MiXCR, one entry per CDR3 protein. The data contain around 260,000 distinct CDR3 sequences, roughly 5.2% of them seen just once; the ten biggest clones take up around 3.5%. The sequencing used CD4+ T cells sorted from PBMCs, collected on the day of the yellow fever booster vaccination. The receptors here all came from a young man who received the YFV17D yellow fever vaccine. The CDR3 runs from the conserved cysteine through the conserved F or W. For some rows the clone size is stated as once, few or many, or as a class when expanded; others skip it.

J gene,clone size,V gene,CDR3 protein
TRBJ2-1,medium-sized,TRBV20-1,CSARDPRAGAHNEQFF
TRBJ2-1,few,TRBV4-3,CASSQDLFLVPKQFF
TRBJ2-1,NA,TRBV4-3,CASTPSRSSGGPNSYNEQFF
TRBJ2-7,many,TRBV4-1,CASSQVTGTVYEQYF
TRBJ2-3,many,TRBV20-1,CSALTGKSTDTQYF
TRBJ1-2,many,TRBV5-1,CASSLKTNYGYTF
TRBJ1-4,many,TRBV5-1,CASSSGGTGAEKLFF
TRBJ1-5,few,TRBV27,CASSLTGSHQPQHF
TRBJ2-5,few,TRBV6-5,CASSKSLAGAQETQYF
TRBJ2-6,NA,TRBV6-1,CASSEGVAGANVLTF
TRBJ2-1,NA,TRBV15,CATSCEVRVGEQFF
TRBJ2-2,many,TRBV11-2,CASRNPGRSTGELFF
TRBJ2-2,few,TRBV6-2/TRBV6-3,CASSPYGGEEDGELFF
TRBJ1-1,few,TRBV28,CASSPATRVAFF
TRBJ2-7,many,TRBV7-2,CASSLYGGEQYF
TRBJ2-4,many,TRBV29-1,CSVEDLGGHNIQYF
TRBJ2-1,many,TRBV4-2,CASSQERTSYNEQFF
TRBJ2-3,many,TRBV5-1,CASSLARQSTDTQYF
TRBJ2-3,few,TRBV2,CASIGGGADTQYF
TRBJ2-5,few,TRBV5-4,CASSSGADKETQYF
TRBJ2-2,NA,TRBV18,CASSPSQGTGELFF
TRBJ2-2,NA,TRBV7-3,CASSPPGGNTGELFF
TRBJ2-3,NA,TRBV20-1,CSASTLSDTQYF
TRBJ1-2,NA,TRBV12-3/TRBV12-4,CASSSPSQFYGYTF
TRBJ2-7,NA,TRBV7-8,CASSPPGQGTYEQYF
TRBJ1-2,few,TRBV20-1,CSARKGENYGYTF
TRBJ1-2,few,TRBV7-2,CASSLGQGAIYGYTF
TRBJ1-2,few,TRBV20-1,CSAGLGGYTF
TRBJ1-1,NA,TRBV24-1,CATSEYRGNTEAFF
TRBJ2-7,NA,TRBV11-2,CASSLPWAFSYEQYF
TRBJ2-3,many,TRBV10-3,CAIAGGRTDTQYF
TRBJ2-3,many,TRBV29-1,CSVEGRTRTDTQYF
TRBJ2-3,NA,TRBV5-1,CASSLGTGGWADTQYF
TRBJ2-5,NA,TRBV4-1,CASSPSSGLAGGPWETQYF
TRBJ1-2,many,TRBV28,CASSRRDREYGYTF
TRBJ2-1,few,TRBV7-6,CASRSTPLAGSYNEQFF
TRBJ1-2,few,TRBV5-6,CASSLVQGFTNYGYTF
TRBJ2-3,few,TRBV12-3/TRBV12-4,CASSLKQGTSTDTQYF
TRBJ2-7,few,TRBV7-9,CASSIYPIGGIREQYF
TRBJ1-2,NA,TRBV3-1,CASSQEYGPIYGYTF
TRBJ2-5,few,TRBV5-1,CASSDEGETQYF
TRBJ1-1,NA,TRBV4-3,CASSQDPFRDRGFAEAFF
TRBJ1-6,few,TRBV3-1,CASSQEPSPLHF
TRBJ1-4,many,TRBV20-1,CSASASTNEKLFF
TRBJ1-2,few,TRBV7-9,CASSSSGTGGVYGYTF
TRBJ2-5,few,TRBV20-1,CSARVGSRETQYF
TRBJ1-1,NA,TRBV15,CATSGAANTEAFF
TRBJ2-5,NA,TRBV18,CASSPQPGKETQYF
TRBJ2-1,NA,TRBV7-2,CASRPSPLNEQFF
TRBJ1-3,NA,TRBV12-3/TRBV12-4,CASSWGSGNTIYF
TRBJ2-4,NA,TRBV7-9,CASSLEGQGIQYF
TRBJ1-6,few,TRBV28,CASMEGSYNSPLHF
TRBJ2-3,few,TRBV9,CASSARGAYYTDTQYF
TRBJ2-1,few,TRBV7-2,CASSLVAGGYGEQFF
TRBJ2-3,few,TRBV19,CASSLQPEDTQYF